These T cell receptor beta chains were read from a single sample in a study of lymphopenia after photon versus proton radiotherapy. Method: immunoSEQ multiplex PCR; TCRdb's copy keeps in-frame clones and lacks some. The sample holds tens of thousands of clones, 85% seen once. The sample consisted of peripheral blood, taken from a patient treated with photon-based radiotherapy. These receptors all stem from a man aged 35 to 55 with gastric cancer. CDR3s include the opening cysteine and the closing phenylalanine or tryptophan. D genes are given only for firm matches. Expanded clones get a size class; other rows say once, few or many, or leave the size out.

j_gene	v_gene	d_gene	abundance	CDR3nt	CDR3aa
TRBJ1-4	TRBV7-9	.	medium-sized	TGTGCCAGCAGCTTAGCGGGGCAGGGAACTAATGAAAAACTGTTTTTT	CASSLAGQGTNEKLFF
TRBJ1-3	TRBV29-1	TRBD1	.	TGCAGCGCCCGAAGGACAGGGAGCTCTGGAAACACCATATATTTT	CSARRTGSSGNTIYF
TRBJ1-1	TRBV19	TRBD1	.	TGTGCCAGTAGTATAGGGGACAGGGGGCTAACTGAAGCTTTCTTT	CASSIGDRGLTEAFF
TRBJ1-1	TRBV6-1	.	.	TGTGCCAGCACACTCGCGGGGGGAGAAGCTTTCTTT	CASTLAGGEAFF
TRBJ2-5	TRBV25-1	TRBD2	.	TGTGCCAGCAGCCGGACACGGGGAGCGGGGGGGGAGACCCAGTACTTC	CASSRTRGAGGETQYF
TRBJ1-6	TRBV6-5	TRBD1	.	TGTGCCAGCAGTACCCCGGGACAGGGGAATTCACCCCTCCACTTT	CASSTPGQGNSPLHF
TRBJ1-5	TRBV5-1	.	few	TGCGCCAGCAGCGTCGGGGAGGCGACCAATCAGCCCCAGCATTTT	CASSVGEATNQPQHF
TRBJ1-2	TRBV5-4	.	.	TGTGCCAGCAGCTTGGATGCCCCCTATGGCTACACCTTC	CASSLDAPYGYTF
TRBJ2-3	TRBV4-3	.	.	TGCGCCAGCAGCCAAGATAAGTCGGTGGTGGGAGGGGGAGCGGCAGATACGCAGTATTTT	CASSQDKSVVGGGAADTQYF
TRBJ2-7	TRBV9	.	.	TGTGCCAGCAGCGTAGAGGGGGGAGAGCAGTACTTC	CASSVEGGEQYF
TRBJ1-5	TRBV4-2	.	.	TGTGCCAGCAGCCAAGATCGGGGCAATCAGCCCCAGCATTTT	CASSQDRGNQPQHF
TRBJ1-1	TRBV13	.	.	TGTGCCAGCAACCCCAAAGGGGATGCAGGGATTGGGGCCACTGAAGCTTTCTTT	CASNPKGDAGIGATEAFF
TRBJ2-5	TRBV18	.	.	TGTGCCAGCTCACCGCCCGGGACGGCTCAAGAGACCCAGTACTTC	CASSPPGTAQETQYF
TRBJ2-6	TRBV6-1	.	.	TGTGCCAGCAGTGAAACCCGGACCTCTGGGGCCAACGTCCTGACTTTC	CASSETRTSGANVLTF
TRBJ1-2	TRBV7-8	.	.	TGTGCCAGCAGCTTAACAGGGACGGTCAACTATGGCTACACCTTC	CASSLTGTVNYGYTF
TRBJ1-4	TRBV7-2	TRBD1	.	TGTGCCAGCAGCCCCGGGTGGCAGGGGGTCTTCGTACTGTTTTTT	CASSPGWQGVFVLFF
TRBJ2-7	TRBV5-6	TRBD1	.	TGTGCCAGCAGCCTAGGACAGGGAAGCCGCGAGCAGTACTTC	CASSLGQGSREQYF
TRBJ2-1	TRBV7-3	TRBD1	.	TGTGCCAGCAGCGGCAACCTCAGGGGGCTGGGCAATGAGCAGTTCTTC	CASSGNLRGLGNEQFF
TRBJ1-1	TRBV5-5	.	.	TGTGCCAGCAGCTTGATAGCGAACACTGAAGCTTTCTTT	CASSLIANTEAFF
TRBJ2-4	TRBV5-5	.	.	TGTGCCAGCAGCAGACTATTAGCCAAAAACATTCAGTACTTC	CASSRLLAKNIQYF
TRBJ2-7	TRBV7-2	.	.	TGTGCCAGCAGCTTAGGTCACAGAAGCTTAGAGCAGTACTTC	CASSLGHRSLEQYF
TRBJ2-2	TRBV19	.	.	TGTGCCAGTAGTATTCCCTGGGGGAACACCGGGGAGCTGTTTTTT	CASSIPWGNTGELFF
TRBJ2-7	TRBV5-6	TRBD1	.	TGTGCCAGCAGCTGGGGAGAGGGGGCCGGAGACGAGCAGTACTTC	CASSWGEGAGDEQYF
TRBJ1-4	TRBV19	.	.	TGTGCCAGTAGTATGGTCGAAAGAGAGGAAAAACTGTTTTTT	CASSMVEREEKLFF
TRBJ1-1	TRBV29-1	.	once	TGCAGCGTTTTAAGCGCCAACACTGAAGCTTTCTTT	CSVLSANTEAFF
TRBJ2-7	TRBV5-1	.	once	TGCGCCAGCAGCTCAGGGGAAGCGGGGTCCTACGAGCAGTACTTC	CASSSGEAGSYEQYF
TRBJ1-6	TRBV18	TRBD1	few	TGTGCCAGCTCACCGGGACAGGGGAGTTCACCCCTCCACTTT	CASSPGQGSSPLHF
TRBJ1-1	TRBV10-2	.	.	TGCGCCAGCAGTGAGTCCACAGGGACTGGTGAAGCTTTCTTT	CASSESTGTGEAFF
TRBJ1-3	TRBV19	.	.	TGTGCCAGTAGCACGGGAAGTGGAAACACCATATATTTT	CASSTGSGNTIYF
TRBJ2-7	TRBV2	TRBD1	.	TGTGCCAGCAGATGGACAGGCGGCAACTACGAGCAGTACTTC	CASRWTGGNYEQYF
TRBJ1-2	TRBV11-1	.	.	TGTGCCAGCAGCTTAGGGGGGCGAAGCGGCTACACCTTC	CASSLGGRSGYTF
TRBJ1-1	TRBV7-2	.	.	TGTGCCAGCAAACTTCTCGGTGGGAACACTGAAGCTTTCTTT	CASKLLGGNTEAFF
TRBJ2-3	TRBV29-1	.	.	TGCAGCGTTGAATTCGGAGATACGCAGTATTTT	CSVEFGDTQYF
TRBJ2-5	TRBV19	.	.	TGTGCCAGTAGTCTCCGCTCGATCAGGGGTGAGACCCAGTACTTC	CASSLRSIRGETQYF
TRBJ2-6	TRBV19	.	few	TGTGCCAGTAGTACCCGACGGGACCCTGGGGCCAACGTCCTGACTTTC	CASSTRRDPGANVLTF
TRBJ2-3	TRBV2	TRBD1	.	TGTGCCAGCAGTGAGTCGCAGGGGGCTGGAGATACGCAGTATTTT	CASSESQGAGDTQYF
TRBJ1-2	TRBV19	TRBD1	.	TGTGCCAGTAGCCCGGGACAGGGCCATTTCTATGGCTACACCTTC	CASSPGQGHFYGYTF
TRBJ2-7	TRBV21-1	.	.	TGTGCCAGCAGCACGACAGGGGGTGTGTGCGAGCAGTACTTC	CASSTTGGVCEQYF
TRBJ2-7	TRBV11-1	.	.	TGTGCCAGCAGCAGAGCAGGGGCCGCCTCCGAGCAGTACTTC	CASSRAGAASEQYF
TRBJ1-3	TRBV9	.	.	TGTGCCAGCAGCCCCGAGGAGACAGGAGGTGGAAACACCATATATTTT	CASSPEETGGGNTIYF
TRBJ1-3	TRBV4-2	TRBD1	.	TGTGCCAGCAGCCAAGACCCAGGGGGCTCTGGAAACACCATATATTTT	CASSQDPGGSGNTIYF
TRBJ2-7	TRBV11-2	.	.	TGTGCCAGCAGCTTAATTACGGTCTCGGGGGTGCAGTACTTC	CASSLITVSGVQYF
TRBJ1-2	TRBV5-4	TRBD1	.	TGTGCCAGCAGCTCCGGGACAGGGGGCTATGGCTACACCTTC	CASSSGTGGYGYTF